This T cell receptor beta chain was sequenced for a study of CD4 T cells in relation to SARS-CoV-2 and coronaviruses. At the level of the study: No peptide or an HIV-1 Nef peptide pool served as negative control. Regarding the study as a whole: About 65% of donors had memory CD4+ clonotypes crossrecognizing SARS-CoV-2 and common cold coronavirus spike. No crossreactivity against non-spike viral proteins was tested here.

Before the COVID-19 pandemic, during about 2010-2018, CD4+ T cells were taken from unexposed donors. The cells were cultured for 10 days before CD4+ T cells were isolated. Regarding this clone: Its cognate antigen is unknown.

Profiling relied on immunoSEQ multiplex PCR, and the TCRdb table lists in-frame clones only, not all of them. Found here are about 26,000 clones, about three quarters of them singletons; the top ten hold 18%. The CDR3 sequence is 13 residues long. Germline V lookup: CDR1 SNHLY, CDR2 FYNNEI. The V and J ends lost 5 bases and 7 bases, in that order; junction bases with no gene match: 5. This rearrangement joins TRBV2 to TRBJ1-2; TRBD1 matches 9 bases. The source of this sequence is a human donor in good health. Sequenced input: CD4+ T cells from PBMCs, cultured in vitro. For the CDR3, the DNA is TGTGCCAGCAGTAGGACAGGGGAGGCTGGCTACACCTTC. Its translation is CASSRTGEAGYTF.